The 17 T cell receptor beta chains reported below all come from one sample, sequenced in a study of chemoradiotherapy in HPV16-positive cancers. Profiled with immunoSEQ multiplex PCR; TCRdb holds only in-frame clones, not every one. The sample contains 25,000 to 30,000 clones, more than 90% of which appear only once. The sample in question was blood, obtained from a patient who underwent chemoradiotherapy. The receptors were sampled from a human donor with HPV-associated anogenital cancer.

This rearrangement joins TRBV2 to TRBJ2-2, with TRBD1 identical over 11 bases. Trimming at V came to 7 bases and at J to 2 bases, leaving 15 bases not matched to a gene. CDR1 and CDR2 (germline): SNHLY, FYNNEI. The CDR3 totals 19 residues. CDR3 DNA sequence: TGTGCCAGCAATGAGGGTTCCGGGACAGGGGGACCAAACACCGGGGAGCTGTTTTTT. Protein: CASNEGSGTGGPNTGELFF.

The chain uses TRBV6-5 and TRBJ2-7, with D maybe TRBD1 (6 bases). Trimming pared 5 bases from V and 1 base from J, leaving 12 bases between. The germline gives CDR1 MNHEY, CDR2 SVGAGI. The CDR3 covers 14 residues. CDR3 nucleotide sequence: TGTGCCAGCAGTCCCGGGACACAATCCTACGAGCAGTACTTC. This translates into CASSPGTQSYEQYF.

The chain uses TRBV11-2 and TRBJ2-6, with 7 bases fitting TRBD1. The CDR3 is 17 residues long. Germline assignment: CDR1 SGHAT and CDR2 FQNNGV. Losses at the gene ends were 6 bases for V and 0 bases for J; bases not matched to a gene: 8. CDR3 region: CASSPRQGNSGANVLTF. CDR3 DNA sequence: TGTGCCAGCAGTCCAAGACAGGGAAACTCTGGGGCCAACGTCCTGACTTTC.

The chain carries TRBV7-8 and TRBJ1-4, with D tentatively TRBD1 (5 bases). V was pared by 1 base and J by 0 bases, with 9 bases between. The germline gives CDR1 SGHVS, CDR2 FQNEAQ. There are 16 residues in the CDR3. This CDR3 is CASSLVGGPTNEKLFF. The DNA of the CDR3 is TGTGCCAGCAGCTTAGTGGGGGGTCCAACTAATGAAAAACTGTTTTTT.

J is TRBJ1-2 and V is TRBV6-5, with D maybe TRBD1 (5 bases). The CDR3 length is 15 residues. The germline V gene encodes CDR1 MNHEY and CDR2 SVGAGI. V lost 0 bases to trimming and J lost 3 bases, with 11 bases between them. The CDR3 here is CASSYSPGPYYGYTF. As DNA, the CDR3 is TGTGCCAGCAGTTACTCGCCAGGGCCCTACTATGGCTACACCTTC.

The CDR3: CASSTVENEKLFF. The CDR3 bases are TGTGCCAGCTCGACAGTTGAGAATGAAAAACTGTTTTTT. The V gene is TRBV2, the J gene TRBJ1-4; D is possibly TRBD1 (5 bases). The CDR3 loop spans 13 amino acids. Per germline, CDR1 SNHLY and CDR2 FYNNEI. V was clipped by 8 bases and J by 5 bases, with 12 bases between them. The entire variable domain, with the rest obtained from reference TRBV2 and TRBJ1-4, is as follows: EPEVTQTPSHQVTQMGQEVILRCVPISNHLYFYWYRQILGQKVEFLVSFYNNEISEKSEIFDDQFSVERPDGSNFTLKIRSTKLEDSAMYFCASSTVENEKLFFGSGTQLSVL.

Here the CDR3 reads CASSPPGGSGNEQFF. CDR3 DNA sequence: TGTGCCAGCTCACCACCTGGCGGGAGTGGGAATGAGCAGTTCTTC. The V call is TRBV18, the J call TRBJ2-1, with 7 bases fitting TRBD2. The CDR3 has 15 amino acids. V lost 0 bases to trimming and J lost 7 bases; unmatched junction nucleotides: 6. Germline-derived CDR1 and CDR2 are KGHSH and LQKENI.

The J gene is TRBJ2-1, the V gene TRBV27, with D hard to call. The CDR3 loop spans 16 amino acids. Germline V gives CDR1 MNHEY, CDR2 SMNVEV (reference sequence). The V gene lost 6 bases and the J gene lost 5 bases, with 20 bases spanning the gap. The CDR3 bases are TGTGCCAGCAGCCCCCTATCCCCAGAAATCAACAATGAGCAGTTCTTC. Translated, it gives CASSPLSPEINNEQFF.

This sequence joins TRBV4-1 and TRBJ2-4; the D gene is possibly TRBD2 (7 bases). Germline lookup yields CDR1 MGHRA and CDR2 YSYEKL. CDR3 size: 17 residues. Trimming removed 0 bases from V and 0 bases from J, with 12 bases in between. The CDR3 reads CASSQEGGALAKNIQYF. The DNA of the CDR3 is TGCGCCAGCAGCCAAGAAGGGGGGGCACTAGCCAAAAACATTCAGTACTTC.

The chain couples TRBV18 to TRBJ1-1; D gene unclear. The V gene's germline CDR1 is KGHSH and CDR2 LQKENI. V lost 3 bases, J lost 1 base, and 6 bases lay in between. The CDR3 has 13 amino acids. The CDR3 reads CASSPVENTEAFF. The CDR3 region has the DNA TGTGCCAGCTCACCGGTCGAGAACACTGAAGCTTTCTTT.

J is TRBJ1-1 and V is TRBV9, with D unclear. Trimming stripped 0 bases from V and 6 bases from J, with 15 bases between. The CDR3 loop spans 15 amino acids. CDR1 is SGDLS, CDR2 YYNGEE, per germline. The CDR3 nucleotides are TGTGCCAGCAGCGTAGGAGGAGGGCTGGGAGCTGAAGCTTTCTTT. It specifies CASSVGGGLGAEAFF.

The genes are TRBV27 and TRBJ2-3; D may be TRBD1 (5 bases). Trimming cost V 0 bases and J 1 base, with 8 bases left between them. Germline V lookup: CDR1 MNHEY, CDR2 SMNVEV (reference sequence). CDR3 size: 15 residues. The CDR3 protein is CASSLSPTGTDTQYF. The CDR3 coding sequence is TGTGCCAGCAGTTTATCTCCGACAGGCACAGATACGCAGTATTTT.

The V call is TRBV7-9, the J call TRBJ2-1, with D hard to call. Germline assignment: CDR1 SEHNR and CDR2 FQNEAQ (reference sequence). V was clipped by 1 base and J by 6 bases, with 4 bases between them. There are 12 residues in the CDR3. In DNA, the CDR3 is TGTGCCAGCAGCTTAGTTAGCAATGAGCAGTTCTTC. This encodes CASSLVSNEQFF.

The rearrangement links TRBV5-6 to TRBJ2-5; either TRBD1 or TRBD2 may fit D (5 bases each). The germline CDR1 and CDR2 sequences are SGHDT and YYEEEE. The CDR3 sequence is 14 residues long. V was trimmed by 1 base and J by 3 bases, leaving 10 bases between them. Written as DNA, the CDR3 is TGTGCCAGCAGCTTGACGCGAGGGGAAGAGACCCAGTACTTC. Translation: CASSLTRGEETQYF.

The CDR3 DNA follows: TGTGCCAGCAGCTCCTGGTTTAGCGGGGTCTCCTACAATGAGCAGTTCTTC. This encodes CASSSWFSGVSYNEQFF. The chain couples TRBV11-2 to TRBJ2-1; TRBD2 matches 8 bases. Trimming took 4 bases from V and 0 from J; bases not matched to a gene: 8. The CDR3 is 17 amino acids. Looked up from germline, CDR1 is SGHAT and CDR2 is FQNNGV.

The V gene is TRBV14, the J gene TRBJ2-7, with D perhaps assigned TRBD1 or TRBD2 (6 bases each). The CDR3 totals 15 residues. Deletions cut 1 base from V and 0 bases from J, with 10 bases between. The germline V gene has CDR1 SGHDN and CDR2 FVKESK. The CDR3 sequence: CASSQAGAYSYEQYF. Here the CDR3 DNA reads TGTGCCAGCAGCCAAGCGGGGGCGTACTCCTACGAGCAGTACTTC.

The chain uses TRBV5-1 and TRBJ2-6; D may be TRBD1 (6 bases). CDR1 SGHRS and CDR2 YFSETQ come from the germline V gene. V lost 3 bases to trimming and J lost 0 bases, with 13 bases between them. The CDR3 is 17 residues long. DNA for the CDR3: TGCGCCAGCAGCTCCCCGGACAGCGACTCTGGGGCCAACGTCCTGACTTTC. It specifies CASSSPDSDSGANVLTF.